This T cell receptor (beta chain) was observed in a study of OX40 agonist ivuxolimab in advanced cancers. General study results and limits: The specificity for antigen of the expanded peripheral T cells was not determined.

The investigators sampled blood at baseline, at cycle 4 day 1, and at cycle 7 day 1. Trimming shortened V by 7 bases and J by 3 bases, and 13 bases separated the two germline ends. Germline V gene lookup returns CDR1 MDHEN and CDR2 SYDVKM. This CDR3 is built from 15 residues. Profiling relied on immunoSEQ multiplex PCR, and the TCRdb table lists in-frame clones only, not all of them. The data show just over 95,000 clones, nearly 90% seen once. Concerning this clone: The target antigen is unknown.

Sample: CD4+ or CD8+ T cells sorted from blood, taken in a trial of the OX40 agonist ivuxolimab. The TCR was taken from an adult with an advanced solid tumor such as melanoma, head and neck, liver or kidney cancer. This chain links TRBV28 with TRBJ2-6; D gene unclear. The CDR3 sequence: CASTALRVGANVLTF. The CDR3 DNA is TGTGCCAGCACCGCTTTGAGAGTTGGGGCCAACGTCCTGACTTTC.